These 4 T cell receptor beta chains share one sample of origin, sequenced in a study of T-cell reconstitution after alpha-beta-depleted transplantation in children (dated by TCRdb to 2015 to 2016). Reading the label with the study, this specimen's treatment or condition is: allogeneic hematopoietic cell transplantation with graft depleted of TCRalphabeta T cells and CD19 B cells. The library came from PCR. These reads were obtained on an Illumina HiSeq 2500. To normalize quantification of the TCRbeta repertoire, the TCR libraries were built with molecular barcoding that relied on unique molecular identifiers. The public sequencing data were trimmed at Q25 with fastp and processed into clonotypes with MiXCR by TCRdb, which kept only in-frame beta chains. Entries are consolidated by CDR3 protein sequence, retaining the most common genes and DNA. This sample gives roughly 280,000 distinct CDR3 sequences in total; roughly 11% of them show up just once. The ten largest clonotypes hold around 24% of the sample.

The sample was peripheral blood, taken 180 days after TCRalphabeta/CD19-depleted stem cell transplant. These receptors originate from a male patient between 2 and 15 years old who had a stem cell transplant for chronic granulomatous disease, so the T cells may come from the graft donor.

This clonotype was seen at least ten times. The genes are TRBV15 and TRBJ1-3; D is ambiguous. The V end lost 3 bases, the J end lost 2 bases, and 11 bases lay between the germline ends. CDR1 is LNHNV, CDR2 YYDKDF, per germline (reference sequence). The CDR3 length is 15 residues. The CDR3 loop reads CATSRRSGPGNTIYF. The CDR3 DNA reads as TGTGCCACCAGCAGGAGGTCAGGACCTGGAAACACCATATATTTT. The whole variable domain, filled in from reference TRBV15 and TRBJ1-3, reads DAMVIQNPRYQVTQFGKPVTLSCSQTLNHNVMYWYQQKSSQAPKLLFHYYDKDFNNEADTPDNFQSRRPNTSFCFLDIRSPGLGDTAMYLCATSRRSGPGNTIYFGEGSWLTVV.

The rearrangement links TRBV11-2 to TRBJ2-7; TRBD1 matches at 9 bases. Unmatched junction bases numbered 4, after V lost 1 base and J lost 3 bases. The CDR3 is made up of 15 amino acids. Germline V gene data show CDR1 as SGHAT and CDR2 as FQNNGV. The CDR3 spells CASSLGTGVVYEQYF. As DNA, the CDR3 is TGTGCCAGCAGCTTAGGGACAGGGGTCGTCTACGAGCAGTACTTC.

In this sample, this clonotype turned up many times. In DNA form, the CDR3 reads TGCAGTGCGAGACTGCCCGGCAGGGACTATGGCTACACCTTC. Its translation is CSARLPGRDYGYTF. This sequence joins TRBV20-1 and TRBJ1-2; the D gene is possibly TRBD1 (5 bases). V was trimmed by 6 bases and J by 3 bases, leaving 17 bases between them. CDR1 and CDR2 from the germline V gene are DFQATT and SNEGSKA (reference sequence). The CDR3 runs 14 residues.

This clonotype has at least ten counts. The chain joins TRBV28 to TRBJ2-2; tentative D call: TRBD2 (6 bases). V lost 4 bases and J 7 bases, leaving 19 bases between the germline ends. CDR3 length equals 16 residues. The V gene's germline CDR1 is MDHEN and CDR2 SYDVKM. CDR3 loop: CASSSGPRAGRGELFF. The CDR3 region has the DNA TGTGCCAGCAGTTCGGGACCGCGAGCGGGTCGCGGGGAGCTGTTTTTT.